A selection of T cell receptor beta chains follows, all from one sample in a study of cytomegalovirus exposure and HLA in healthy donors. Some clones are missing from TCRdb's copy, which holds only in-frame ones; the method was immunoSEQ multiplex PCR. Of 100,000 to 120,000 clones in the sample, more than 65% were seen once. The specimen sequenced was PBMCs. Receptors were obtained from a man in his thirties or forties in good health and CMV-seronegative. CDR3s include the opening cysteine and the closing phenylalanine or tryptophan. The D gene is left open where the match is weak. Clone size is given for some rows only: seen once, a few or many times, or a class if the clone is expanded.

>TRBJ2-4|.|TRBV5-4|.
TGTGCCAGCAGCCTAGGAGGCTTAGCCAAAAACATTCAGTACTTC
CASSLGGLAKNIQYF
>TRBJ2-5|TRBD1|TRBV28|.
TGTGCCAGCAGTTCTCGGACAGGGCTCCAAGAGACCCAGTACTTC
CASSSRTGLQETQYF
>TRBJ2-3|.|TRBV7-3|.
TGTGCCAGCAGCCGACAGGGCGGGGGCACAGATACGCAGTATTTT
CASSRQGGGTDTQYF
>TRBJ2-5|.|TRBV9|few
TGTGCCAGCAGCGTCAGGGTCCAAGAGACCCAGTACTTC
CASSVRVQETQYF
>TRBJ2-2|TRBD1|TRBV5-1|.
TGCGCCAGCAGCTCGGGGAACGACAGGGGGCGGACCGGGGAGCTGTTTTTT
CASSSGNDRGRTGELFF
>TRBJ1-2|.|TRBV7-2|few
TGTGCCAGCAGCCCCCCGGGAAGCTATGGCTACACCTTC
CASSPPGSYGYTF
>TRBJ2-7|TRBD1|TRBV7-8|.
TGTGCCAGCAGCCCCCGGCGCCGGGGACAGAGCTCCTACGAGCAGTACTTC
CASSPRRRGQSSYEQYF
>TRBJ1-2|.|TRBV21-1|.
TGTGCCAGCAGCAAAGTTGGGCCAGGTTGGCGCTATGGCTACACCTTC
CASSKVGPGWRYGYTF
>TRBJ2-5|TRBD1|TRBV5-4|.
TGTGCCAGCAGCTTGGGGATCCGGGACAGGGGGCGAGAGACCCAGTACTTC
CASSLGIRDRGRETQYF
>TRBJ1-2|.|TRBV20-1|.
TGCAGTGCTAGAGTGTCGACACATAGCGCCTTC
CSARVSTHSAF
>TRBJ2-4|.|TRBV9|.
TGTGCCAGCAGCGTAGACAGGGAAAACATTCAGTACTTC
CASSVDRENIQYF
>TRBJ1-5|TRBD1|TRBV6-5|.
TGTGCCAGCAGTAGACAGGGACGCAATCAGCCCCAGCATTTT
CASSRQGRNQPQHF
>TRBJ2-2|TRBD1|TRBV7-3|once
TGTGCCAGCAGCTTACAACAGGGGGTAACCGGGGAGCTGTTTTTT
CASSLQQGVTGELFF